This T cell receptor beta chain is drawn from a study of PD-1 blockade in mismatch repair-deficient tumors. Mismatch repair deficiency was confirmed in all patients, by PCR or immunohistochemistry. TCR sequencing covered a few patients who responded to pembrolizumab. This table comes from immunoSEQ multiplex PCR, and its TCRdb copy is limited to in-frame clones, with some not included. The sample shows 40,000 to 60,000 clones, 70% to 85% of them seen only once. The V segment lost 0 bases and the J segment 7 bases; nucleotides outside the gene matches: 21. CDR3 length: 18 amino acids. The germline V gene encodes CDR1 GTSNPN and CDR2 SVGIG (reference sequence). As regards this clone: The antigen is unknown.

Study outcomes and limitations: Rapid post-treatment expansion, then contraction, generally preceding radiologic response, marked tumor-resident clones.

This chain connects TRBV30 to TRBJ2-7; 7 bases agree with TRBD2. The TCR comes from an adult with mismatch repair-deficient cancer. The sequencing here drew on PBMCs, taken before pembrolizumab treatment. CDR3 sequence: CAWSVQAGVVSKGFEQYF. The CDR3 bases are TGTGCCTGGAGTGTACAGGCGGGAGTAGTTTCGAAGGGTTTTGAGCAGTACTTC.